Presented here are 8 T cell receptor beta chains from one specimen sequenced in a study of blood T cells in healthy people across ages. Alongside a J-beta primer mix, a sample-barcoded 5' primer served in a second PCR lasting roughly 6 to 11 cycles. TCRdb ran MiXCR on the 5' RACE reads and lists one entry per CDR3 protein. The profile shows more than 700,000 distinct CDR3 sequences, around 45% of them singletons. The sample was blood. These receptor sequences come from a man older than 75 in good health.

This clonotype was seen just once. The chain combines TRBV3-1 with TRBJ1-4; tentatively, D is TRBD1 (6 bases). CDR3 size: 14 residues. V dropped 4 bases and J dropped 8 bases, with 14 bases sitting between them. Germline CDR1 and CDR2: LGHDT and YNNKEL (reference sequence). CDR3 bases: TGTGCCAGCAGCCTTAGAGGGGGTCAGGAAAAACTGTTTTTT. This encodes CASSLRGGQEKLFF.

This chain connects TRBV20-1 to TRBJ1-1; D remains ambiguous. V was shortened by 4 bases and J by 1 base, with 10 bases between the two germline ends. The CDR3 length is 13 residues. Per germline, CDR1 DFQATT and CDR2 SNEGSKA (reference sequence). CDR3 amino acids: CSATQGKNTEAFF. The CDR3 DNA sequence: TGCAGTGCTACTCAAGGGAAGAACACTGAAGCTTTCTTT.

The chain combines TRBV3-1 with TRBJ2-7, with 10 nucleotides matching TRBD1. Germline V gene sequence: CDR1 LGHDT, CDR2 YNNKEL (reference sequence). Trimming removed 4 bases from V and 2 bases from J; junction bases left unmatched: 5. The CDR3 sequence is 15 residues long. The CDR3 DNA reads TGTGCCAGCAGCCGGAGGGACAGGGGCCCCTACGAGCAGTACTTC. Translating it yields CASSRRDRGPYEQYF.

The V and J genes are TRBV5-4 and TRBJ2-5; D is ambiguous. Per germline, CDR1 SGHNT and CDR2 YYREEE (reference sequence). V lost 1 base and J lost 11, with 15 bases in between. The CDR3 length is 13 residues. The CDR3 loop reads CASSLTGVQEQYF. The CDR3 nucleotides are TGTGCCAGCAGCTTGACTGGTGTTCAGGAGCAGTACTTC.

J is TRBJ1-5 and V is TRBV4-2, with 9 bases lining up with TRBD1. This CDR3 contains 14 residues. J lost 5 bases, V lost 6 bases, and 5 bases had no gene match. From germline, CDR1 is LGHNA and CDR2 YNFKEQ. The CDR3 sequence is CASSATGGDQPQHF. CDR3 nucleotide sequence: TGTGCCAGCAGTGCAACAGGGGGCGATCAGCCCCAGCATTTT.

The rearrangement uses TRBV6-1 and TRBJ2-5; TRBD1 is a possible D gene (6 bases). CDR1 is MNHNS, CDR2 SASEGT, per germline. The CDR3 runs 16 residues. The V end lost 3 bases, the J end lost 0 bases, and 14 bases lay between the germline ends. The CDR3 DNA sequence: TGTGCCAGCAGTGAGGCGCAGGGGATTAACCAAGAGACCCAGTACTTC. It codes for CASSEAQGINQETQYF.

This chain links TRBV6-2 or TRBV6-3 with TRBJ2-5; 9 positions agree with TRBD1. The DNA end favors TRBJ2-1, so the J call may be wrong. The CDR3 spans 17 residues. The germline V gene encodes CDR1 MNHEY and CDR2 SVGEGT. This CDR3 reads CASSYNRQGVYEETQFF. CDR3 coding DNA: TGTGCCAGCAGTTATAACCGACAGGGGGTATACGAGGAGACCCAGTTCTTC.

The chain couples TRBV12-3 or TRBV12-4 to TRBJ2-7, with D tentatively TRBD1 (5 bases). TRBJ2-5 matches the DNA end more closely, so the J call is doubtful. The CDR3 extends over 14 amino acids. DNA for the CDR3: TGTGCCAGCAGTACCCTAGGGGATTGGGAGACCCAGTACTTC. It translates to CASSTLGDWETQYF.